Listed here are 15 T cell receptor beta chains from one sample, sequenced in a study of T cells in Graves' hyperthyroidism and ophthalmopathy (dated by TCRdb to between 2018 and 2020). The library was obtained by multiplex PCR. Sequencing instrument: Illumina HiSeq 2000. TCR beta CDR3 regions were amplified from RNA transcripts. A first-round RT-PCR of the TCR CDR3 used the HTBI primer set with the Qiagen OneStep RT-PCR kit. In-frame beta chains were kept once TCRdb had trimmed the public reads at Q25 with fastp and called clones with MiXCR. When rows share a CDR3 protein, they turn into one entry using the most common DNA and genes. Across this sample there are over 250,000 distinct CDR3 sequences, with around 13% seen only once. The biggest ten clones account for 30% to 35% of the sample. Sequenced sample: blood. These receptors were taken from a woman aged 40-49 years with Graves' ophthalmopathy.

This clonotype was seen many times. The V call is TRBV24-1, the J call TRBJ2-3; 7 positions match TRBD1. J gave up 5 bases and V 4 bases, and 8 bases lay outside the gene matches. The germline CDR1 and CDR2 sequences are KGHDR and SFDVKD. The CDR3 is 15 amino acids. The CDR3 region is CATSDRQGQLDTQYF. CDR3 DNA sequence: TGTGCCACCAGTGACCGACAGGGTCAGTTAGATACGCAGTATTTT.

This clonotype was recorded a few times. CDR3 bases: TGTGCCAGCAGCCAAGAAGTCGTAGCTGGGGCCAACGTCCTGACTTTC. It is translated as CASSQEVVAGANVLTF. The chain has TRBV14 and TRBJ2-6; D unresolved. Germline V gene lookup returns CDR1 SGHDN and CDR2 FVKESK. V was pared by 0 bases and J by 2 bases, with 8 bases between. The CDR3 is 16 amino acids. Full variable domain (outside the CDR3, taken from reference TRBV14 and TRBJ2-6): EAGVTQFPSHSVIEKGQTVTLRCDPISGHDNLYWYRRVMGKEIKFLLHFVKESKQDESGMPNNRFLAERTGGTYSTLKVQPAELEDSGVYFCASSQEVVAGANVLTFGAGSRLTVL.

The sample holds many counts of this clonotype. V gene TRBV5-6 combines with J gene TRBJ1-2, with a tentative D call TRBD1 (5 bases). Trimming shortened V by 1 base and J by 2 bases, and 12 bases separated the two germline ends. Per the germline V gene, CDR1 is SGHDT and CDR2 is YYEEEE. The CDR3 is 15 amino acids. The CDR3 loop reads CASSLLPGMNYGYTF. The CDR3 nucleotides are TGTGCCAGCAGCTTGCTCCCAGGGATGAACTATGGCTACACCTTC.

The chain carries TRBV13 and TRBJ1-2; 9 positions match TRBD1. CDR1 is PRHDT, CDR2 FYEKMQ, per germline (reference sequence). The V gene end was trimmed by 0 bases and the J gene end by 5 bases; junction bases not matched to a gene: 7. The CDR3 runs to 16 residues. For the CDR3, the DNA is TGTGCCAGCAGCTTAGGCAGGACAGGGGTACAATATGGCTACACCTTC. Translated, it gives CASSLGRTGVQYGYTF.

Ten or more counts support this clonotype. This rearrangement joins TRBV28 to TRBJ1-2; D is ambiguous. The CDR3 has 14 residues. Trimming cost V 4 bases and J 2 bases, with 11 bases left between them. CDR1 and CDR2 from the germline V gene are MDHEN and SYDVKM. The CDR3 loop is CASSSVDRNYGYTF. The CDR3, as DNA: TGTGCCAGCAGTTCCGTTGACCGGAACTATGGCTACACCTTC.

The table lists this clonotype with a few counts. Its ends do not fully match the called genes, so a read error is possible. The chain couples TRBV7-9 to TRBJ2-5; TRBD1 agrees at 9 bases. Germline CDR1 and CDR2: SEHNR and FQNEAQ (reference sequence). The CDR3 runs to 15 residues. CDR3 sequence reads: CARSLGDREGETQYF. The CDR3 nucleotides are TGTGCCCGCAGCTTAGGGGACAGGGAAGGAGAGACCCAGTACTTC.

This clonotype has ten or more counts. V gene TRBV2 combines with J gene TRBJ2-3; 9 bases agree with TRBD2. CDR1 is SNHLY and CDR2 is FYNNEI in the germline V gene. The CDR3 is made up of 17 amino acids. With 3 bases clipped from V and 5 bases from J, the junction kept 12 bases outside the gene matches. The chain's CDR3 is CASSEYSAGGEGDTQYF. CDR3 nucleotides: TGTGCCAGCAGTGAGTATTCAGCGGGAGGTGAAGGAGATACGCAGTATTTT.

This clonotype has a handful of counts. J is TRBJ1-2 and V is TRBV29-1; D unclear. V was pared by 4 bases and J by 1 base, with 7 bases between. Germline CDR1 is SQVTM and CDR2 is ANQGSEA. CDR3 size: 12 residues. The CDR3 reads CSVGGSNYGYTF. The CDR3 DNA sequence: TGCAGCGTTGGGGGTAGTAACTATGGCTACACCTTC.

The chain combines TRBV5-4 with TRBJ1-2, with 8 bases identical to TRBD1. Germline values: CDR1 SGHNT, CDR2 YYREEE (reference sequence). The CDR3 spans 15 residues. V gave up 4 bases and J gave up 3 bases; unmatched junction bases: 8. CDR3 sequence reads: CASSADRAGDYGYTF. CDR3 coding DNA: TGTGCCAGCAGCGCGGACAGGGCAGGAGACTATGGCTACACCTTC.

The table lists this clonotype with many counts. The chain's CDR3 is CASSSPNTDTQYF. In DNA form, the CDR3 reads TGTGCCAGCAGCTCGCCAAACACAGATACGCAGTATTTT. This sequence joins TRBV7-9 and TRBJ2-3; no firm D call. Germline V gene data show CDR1 as SEHNR and CDR2 as FQNEAQ (reference sequence). V was shortened by 4 bases and J by 2 bases, with 7 bases between the two germline ends. The CDR3 runs 13 residues.

This clonotype was seen ten or more times. J is TRBJ1-2 and V is TRBV6-1; D unclear. This CDR3 region has 17 residues. The germline gives CDR1 MNHNS, CDR2 SASEGT. V was trimmed by 7 bases and J by 2 bases, leaving 23 bases between them. CDR3 sequence (DNA): TGTGCCAGCACTATCAGCTCGGGAGGGAGGAAAAACTATGGCTACACCTTC. Translating gives CASTISSGGRKNYGYTF.

The J gene is TRBJ2-2, the V gene TRBV5-5, with D possibly matching TRBD1 (5 bases). Per the germline V gene, CDR1 is SGHKS and CDR2 is YYEKEE (reference sequence). This CDR3 contains 16 residues. The V end was cut by 2 bases, the J end by 0 bases, with 11 bases between. CDR3 coding DNA: TGTGCCAGCAGCTTCAACCAGGGATCGAACACCGGGGAGCTGTTTTTT. Its translation is CASSFNQGSNTGELFF.

The chain combines TRBV4-1 with TRBJ2-1; 9 positions match TRBD2. The CDR3 runs 17 residues. J lost 9 bases, V lost 3 bases, and 15 bases had no gene match. Germline CDR1 reads MGHRA; CDR2 reads YSYEKL. This CDR3 is CASSQSLAGALLIEQFF. The CDR3 nucleotides read TGCGCCAGCAGCCAGAGCTTAGCGGGAGCCCTCCTAATTGAGCAGTTCTTC.

This clonotype was observed many times. V and J are TRBV20-1 and TRBJ1-1; 7 positions agree with TRBD1. The CDR3 consists of 14 residues. CDR1 is DFQATT and CDR2 is SNEGSKA in the germline V gene (reference sequence). Trimming at V came to 6 bases and at J to 6 bases, leaving 13 bases not matched to a gene. The CDR3 DNA follows: TGCAGTGCCTCCCGCAACAGGGGTTCGTCTGAAGCTTTCTTT. Translating gives CSASRNRGSSEAFF.

This clonotype was seen at least ten times. The rearrangement uses TRBV6-1 and TRBJ1-6; maybe TRBD1 (5 bases). The V end was cut by 7 bases, the J end by 6 bases, with 7 bases between. The CDR3 runs to 12 residues. Germline CDR1 and CDR2: MNHNS and SASEGT. The chain's CDR3 is CASNRGNSPLHF. The CDR3 DNA reads as TGTGCCAGCAATAGGGGTAATTCACCCCTCCACTTT.